This TCR beta chain was retrieved from a study of shared clonotypes between healthy human individuals. Study-level results: Clonotypes shared by all four donors outscored non-shared clonotypes in generation probability.

The assay was immunoSEQ multiplex PCR, and TCRdb's table has in-frame clones only and misses some. Altogether about 1,900,000 clones are present, about 95% being singletons, with the ten largest covering 1.2%. As to this clone: Its target is not known.

Germline CDR1 reads SGHDT; CDR2 reads YYEEEE. This CDR3 is 13 amino acids long. Trimming cost V 6 bases and J 8 bases, with 15 bases left between them. As defined, naive CD8 cells were CD45RO-negative and positively selected for CCR7, with terminally differentiated effector memory CD45RA+ cells excluded. The chain is built from TRBV5-6 and TRBJ2-4; D is perhaps TRBD2 (5 bases). Sample: naive CD8+ T cells sorted from blood. The sequence came from a man younger than 35 in good health. The CDR3 coding sequence is TGTGCCAGCACCACCGGCGGGTACGACATTCAGTACTTC. It is translated as CASTTGGYDIQYF.